The rows below give T cell receptor beta chains drawn from one sample of a study of metastatic and nonmetastatic thyroid tumors. TCRdb reprocessed the PCR reads via MiXCR. The sample records roughly 25,000 clones, 20% to 30% being singletons. The specimen sequenced was blood. These TCRs come from a male donor with papillary thyroid cancer or a benign thyroid nodule (not recorded which). Some clones in this sample may be carry-over from other donors' samples. Each CDR3 is given with its conserved first and last residue.

TRBJ2-7	TRBV7-8	CASTPSWEGTNDQYF
TRBJ1-6	TRBV10-1	CAKSTGVDSPLHF
TRBJ1-5	TRBV4-2	CASSQDWDSGAGQPQHF
TRBJ1-1	TRBV4-1	CASSQGSRDPMNIEAFF
TRBJ1-2	TRBV20-1	CSARDPGGYGYTF
TRBJ1-5	TRBV20-1	CSAILAFRDRGRFSNQPQHF
TRBJ1-1	TRBV20-1	CSARGLANTEALF
TRBJ2-7	TRBV20-1	CSAPYSYDQYF
TRBJ2-5	TRBV6-5	CASSYGLGAQETQYF
TRBJ2-2	TRBV27	CASRRGTGNTRELFF
TRBJ2-4	TRBV6-2/TRBV6-3	CASSYRGGQYF
TRBJ2-1	TRBV5-1	CASSPEAGSYNEQFF
TRBJ2-7	TRBV7-9	CASSPPLTYEQYF
TRBJ2-2	TRBV6-1	CASSERGLANPVELFF
TRBJ2-2	TRBV6-1	CASSDTGRGMAGELFF
TRBJ2-7	TRBV27	CASSTGTGRQYF
TRBJ2-2	TRBV5-1	CASGSGSKCELFF
TRBJ2-1	TRBV6-1	CASVTGTSTYNEQFF
TRBJ2-7	TRBV9	CASSVVSTAPPAHEQYF
TRBJ2-7	TRBV20-1	CSASVTGAYEQYF
TRBJ2-2	TRBV5-1	CASSQGRSNTGELFF
TRBJ2-2	TRBV12-5	CASGRLQGTGELFF
TRBJ1-2	TRBV7-2	CASSSQGFGGYTF
TRBJ2-1	TRBV20-1	CSALSGARNEQFF
TRBJ2-2	TRBV27	CASSPLAGGRTGELFF
TRBJ2-7	TRBV28	CASIDSIFSYEQYF
TRBJ2-7	TRBV7-6	CASSPGNEQYF
TRBJ2-7	TRBV7-2	CASSLVQAGEQYF
TRBJ2-6	TRBV11-1	CASSLVGRTTGANVLTF
TRBJ1-3	TRBV6-1	CASSESARSAGNTIYF
TRBJ1-3	TRBV3-1	CASSSDNSGNTIYF
TRBJ2-3	TRBV9	CAISVSTGMMGVADTQNF
TRBJ2-1	TRBV28	CASLTSVRSGSYNYQFF
TRBJ1-1	TRBV20-1	CSASPAGGRPEAFF
TRBJ2-7	TRBV11-2	CASSPWGQLAYEQYF
TRBJ1-1	TRBV6-1	CASRRGTVLNTEAFF
TRBJ1-5	TRBV28	CASKFPDQPQHF
TRBJ1-1	TRBV9	CASSVNQGNMNTEAFF
TRBJ1-5	TRBV20-1	CSAIFGGSQPQHF
TRBJ1-2	TRBV24-1	CATSGASYSYTF
TRBJ2-1	TRBV6-1	CASSLAGIRGNEQFF
TRBJ2-7	TRBV5-1	CASSFGTDVSDEQYF
TRBJ2-1	TRBV28	CASSQGLARNEQFF
TRBJ2-3	TRBV5-4	CASGSFSGTSTDTQYF
TRBJ1-6	TRBV3-1	CASSQRAYNSPLHF
TRBJ1-1	TRBV24-1	CATSGRANTEAFF
TRBJ2-5	TRBV4-1	CSSSQDRLETPYF
TRBJ1-3	TRBV19	CASSNPGTVLSGNTIYF
TRBJ2-7	TRBV11-1	CASSSGLAGRGSYEQYF
TRBJ1-2	TRBV6-4	CASRDQEAADQNYGYTF